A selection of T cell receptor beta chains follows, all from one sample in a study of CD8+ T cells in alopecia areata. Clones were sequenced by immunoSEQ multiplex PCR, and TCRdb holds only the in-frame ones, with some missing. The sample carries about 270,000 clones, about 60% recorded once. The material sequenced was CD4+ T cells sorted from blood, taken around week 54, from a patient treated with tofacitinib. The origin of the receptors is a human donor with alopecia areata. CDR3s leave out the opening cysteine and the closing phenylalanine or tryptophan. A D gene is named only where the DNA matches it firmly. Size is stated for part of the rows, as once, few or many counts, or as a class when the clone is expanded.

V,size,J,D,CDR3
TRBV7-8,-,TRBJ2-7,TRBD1,ASSVGTGGTYEQY
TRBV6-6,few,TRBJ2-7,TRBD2,ASRPSGGGYEQY
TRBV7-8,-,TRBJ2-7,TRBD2,ASSLLGRGITYEQY
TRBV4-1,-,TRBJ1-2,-,ASSQEGPGAFGYT
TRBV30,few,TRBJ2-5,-,ASGGAGRETQY
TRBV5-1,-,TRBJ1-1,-,ASSLDRATEAF
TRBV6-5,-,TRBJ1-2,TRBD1,ASNPGTGLYGYT
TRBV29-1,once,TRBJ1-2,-,SSRGQGYGYT
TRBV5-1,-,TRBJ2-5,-,ASSSTNGARETQY
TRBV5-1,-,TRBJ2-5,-,ASSLGTLQETQY
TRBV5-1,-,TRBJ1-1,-,ASSDSHTEAF
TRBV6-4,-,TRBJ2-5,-,ASSYGETQY
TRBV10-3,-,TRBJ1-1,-,AISAQGGDAEAF
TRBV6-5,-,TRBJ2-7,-,ASSHRDGTYEQY
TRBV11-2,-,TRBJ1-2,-,ASSPRRQGGGGYT
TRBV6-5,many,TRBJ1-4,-,ASSHGTTNEKLF
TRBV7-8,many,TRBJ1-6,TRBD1,ASSDRGDSPLH
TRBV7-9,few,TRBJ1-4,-,ASSIRETNEKLF
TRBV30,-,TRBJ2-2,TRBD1,AWSRTGTNTGELF
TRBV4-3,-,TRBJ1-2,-,ASSQDAGRGGFYGYT
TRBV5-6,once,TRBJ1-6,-,ASSPPPALSSYNSPLH
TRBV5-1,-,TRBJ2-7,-,ASSRTGGSSYEQY
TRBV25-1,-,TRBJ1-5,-,ASSGYGVGQPQH
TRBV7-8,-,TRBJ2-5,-,ASSLIRWETQY
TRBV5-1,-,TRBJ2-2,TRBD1,ASTLDRGSTGELF
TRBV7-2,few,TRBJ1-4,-,ASSLHLKEKLF
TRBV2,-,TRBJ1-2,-,ASSEQGGYT
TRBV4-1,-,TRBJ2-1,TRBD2,ASTLGALAGRNEQF
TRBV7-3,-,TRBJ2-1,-,ASSSYHPGLSYNEQF
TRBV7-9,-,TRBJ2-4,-,ASSLGTAKNIQY
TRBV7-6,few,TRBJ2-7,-,ASTSGSRHEQY
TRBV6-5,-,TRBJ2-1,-,ASSPLRGSDNEQF
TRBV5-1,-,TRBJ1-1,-,ASSRTALNTEAF
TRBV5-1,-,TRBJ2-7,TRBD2,ASSLRGLVGEQY
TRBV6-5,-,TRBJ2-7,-,ASSYRGPGQSYEQY
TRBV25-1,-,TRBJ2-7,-,ASRSKSYEQY
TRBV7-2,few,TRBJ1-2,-,ASSLVKGDGDGYT
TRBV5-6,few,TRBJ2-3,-,ASSPLPNTDTQY
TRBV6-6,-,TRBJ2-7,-,ASSPDKSVQY
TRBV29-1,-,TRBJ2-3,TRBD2,SVAEGLAGDTQY
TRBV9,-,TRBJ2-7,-,ASSVGDLTEQY
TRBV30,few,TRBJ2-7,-,AWSNITKQY
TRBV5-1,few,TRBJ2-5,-,ASREGASTPGETQY
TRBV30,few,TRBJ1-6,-,AWSVGANSPLH
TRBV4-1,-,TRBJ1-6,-,ASSLGGLNSPLH
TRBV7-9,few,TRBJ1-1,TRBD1,ASSFPDREVSETEAF